This TCR beta chain was sequenced during a study of CD8 T cells in ankylosing spondylitis. The CDR3 covers 14 residues. After removal of 1 base from V and 5 bases from J, the junction contained 2 bases not matched to a gene. Germline V CDR1 and CDR2: SGHTS, YDEGEE. In this sample, this clonotype turned up many times. Its antigen is not known. TCRdb reprocessed the 5' RACE reads via MiXCR and lists one record per CDR3 protein. Of under 300,000 distinct CDR3 sequences listed, around 7.8% are singletons. Points from the study as a whole: Some motif variants had been reported before (in reactive arthritis synovial fluid and blood).

Sequencing input: blood, either unsorted or a sorted T cell fraction (not recorded which). V gene TRBV5-8 combines with J gene TRBJ1-5, with 8 bases identical to TRBD1. The TCR comes from a male donor with ankylosing spondylitis or in good health (not recorded which). Written as DNA, the CDR3 is TGTGCCAGCAGCTTGAGGACAGGGCATCAGCCCCAGCATTTT. Its translation is CASSLRTGHQPQHF.